This TCR beta chain was recorded in a study of T cell changes during pregnancy in multiple sclerosis. TCRdb's copy holds only in-frame clones and misses some; the assay was immunoSEQ multiplex PCR. The sample consists of 90,000 to 95,000 clones, 75% to 95% of them appearing once. Germline V gives CDR1 MNHEY, CDR2 SVGAGI. CDR3 length: 14 amino acids. V was cut by 0 bases and J by 4 bases, with 9 bases left in between. Source: peripheral blood, taken before pregnancy. This chain connects TRBV6-5 to TRBJ2-5; tentative D call: TRBD2 (5 bases). This receptor was identified in a female donor with multiple sclerosis, enrolled in a pregnancy study. The DNA of the CDR3 is TGTGCCAGCAGTTACTCCGGGGTAGGAGAGACCCAGTACTTC. Protein product: CASSYSGVGETQYF.